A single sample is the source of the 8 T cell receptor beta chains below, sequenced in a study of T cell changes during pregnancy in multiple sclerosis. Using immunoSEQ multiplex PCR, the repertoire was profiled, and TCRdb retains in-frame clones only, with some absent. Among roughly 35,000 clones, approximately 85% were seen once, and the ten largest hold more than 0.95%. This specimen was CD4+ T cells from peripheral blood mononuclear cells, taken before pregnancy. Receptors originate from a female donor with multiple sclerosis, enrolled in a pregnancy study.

The CDR3 nucleotides read TGTGCCAGCAGCTTAACCCCGGATATGACAGACACCGGGGAGCTGTTTTTT. It translates to CASSLTPDMTDTGELFF. The rearrangement uses TRBV7-3 and TRBJ2-2, with a weak D call TRBD1 (5 bases). The CDR3 has 17 amino acids. V lost 0 bases, J lost 3 bases, and 14 bases lay in between. Germline V lookup: CDR1 SGHTA, CDR2 FQGTGA.

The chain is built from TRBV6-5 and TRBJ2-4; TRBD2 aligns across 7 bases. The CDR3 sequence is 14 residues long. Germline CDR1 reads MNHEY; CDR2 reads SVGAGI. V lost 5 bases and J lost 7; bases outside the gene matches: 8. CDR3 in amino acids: CASSRGRGGNIQYF. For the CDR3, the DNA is TGTGCCAGCAGTCGTGGGAGGGGCGGGAACATTCAGTACTTC.

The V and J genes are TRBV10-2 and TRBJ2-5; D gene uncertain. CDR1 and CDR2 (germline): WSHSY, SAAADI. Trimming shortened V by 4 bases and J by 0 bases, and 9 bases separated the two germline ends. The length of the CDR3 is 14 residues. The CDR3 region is CASSGTEYQETQYF. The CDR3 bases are TGCGCCAGCAGTGGAACGGAGTACCAAGAGACCCAGTACTTC.

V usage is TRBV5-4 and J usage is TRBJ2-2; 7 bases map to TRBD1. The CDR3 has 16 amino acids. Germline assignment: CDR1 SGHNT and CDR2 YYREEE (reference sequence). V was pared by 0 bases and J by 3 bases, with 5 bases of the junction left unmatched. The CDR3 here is CASSLGRGRDTGELFF. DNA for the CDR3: TGTGCCAGCAGCTTGGGTAGGGGGCGCGACACCGGGGAGCTGTTTTTT.

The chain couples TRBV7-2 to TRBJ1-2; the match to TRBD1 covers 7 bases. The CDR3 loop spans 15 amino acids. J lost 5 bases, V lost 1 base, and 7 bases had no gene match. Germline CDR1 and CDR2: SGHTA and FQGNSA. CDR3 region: CASSLDGDSFYGYTF. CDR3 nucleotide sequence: TGTGCCAGCAGCTTAGACGGGGACAGCTTTTATGGCTACACCTTC.

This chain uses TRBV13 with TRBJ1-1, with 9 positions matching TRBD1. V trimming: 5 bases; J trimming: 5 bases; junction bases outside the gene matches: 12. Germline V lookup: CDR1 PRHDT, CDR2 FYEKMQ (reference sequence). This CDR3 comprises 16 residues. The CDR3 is CASSPGQGSTYTEAFF. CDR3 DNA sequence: TGTGCCAGCAGCCCAGGACAGGGGTCTACGTATACTGAAGCTTTCTTT. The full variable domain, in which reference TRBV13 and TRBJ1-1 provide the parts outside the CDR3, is AAGVIQSPRHLIKEKRETATLKCYPIPRHDTVYWYQQGPGQDPQFLISFYEKMQSDKGSIPDRFSAQQFSDYHSELNMSSLELGDSALYFCASSPGQGSTYTEAFFGQGTRLTVV.

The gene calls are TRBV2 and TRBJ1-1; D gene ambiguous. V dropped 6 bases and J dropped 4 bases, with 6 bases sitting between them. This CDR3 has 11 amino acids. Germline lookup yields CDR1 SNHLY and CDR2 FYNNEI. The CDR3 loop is CASRERTEAFF. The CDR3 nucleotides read TGTGCCAGCAGGGAGCGCACTGAAGCTTTCTTT.

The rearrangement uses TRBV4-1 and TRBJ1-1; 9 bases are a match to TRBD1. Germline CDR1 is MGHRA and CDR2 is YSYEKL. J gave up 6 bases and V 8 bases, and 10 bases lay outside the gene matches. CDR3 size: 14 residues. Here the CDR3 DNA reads TGCGCCAGCCAGCACGCAACAGGGGGCTCTGAAGCTTTCTTT. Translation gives CASQHATGGSEAFF.